This T cell receptor (beta chain) is from a study of blood T cells in healthy people across ages. This clonotype has at least ten counts. A J-beta primer mix and a sample-barcoded 5' primer were used in a second PCR of roughly 7 to 12 cycles. Tags on each cDNA molecule came from a template-switch adaptor with 12 random nucleotides. A single record per CDR3 protein comes from TCRdb applying MiXCR to the 5' RACE reads. The sample lists roughly 640,000 distinct CDR3 sequences; less than 35% were seen once. Healthy Caucasian individuals from Russia aged roughly 6 to 90 served as donors. The CDR3 is 15 amino acids. Trimming took 3 bases from V and 4 from J; bases not matched to a gene: 4. Germline CDR1 is SGDLS and CDR2 is YYNGEE.

Sequencing was carried out using blood. The origin of this receptor is a woman older than 75 in good health. V and J are TRBV9 and TRBJ2-1; 10 bases agree with TRBD2. CDR3 nucleotide sequence: TGTGCCAGCAGCGAAAGCGGGGGGGCTTACAATGAGCAGTTCTTC. It yields the protein CASSESGGAYNEQFF.